The present T cell receptor (beta chain) was sequenced within a study of blood T cell repertoires in COVID-19. Study at large: The analysed material was cDNA or gDNA that came from T cells, B-cell-depleted T cells, or PBMCs.

Authors' analysis steps: The assay estimated nucleated cells by amplifying reference gene primers. The protocol was immunoSEQ multiplex PCR, while the TCRdb copy is restricted to in-frame clones and leaves out a portion. That table gives V, J and clone size, and the DNA gave D and trimming. This table holds 170,000 or so clones, approximately 83% found once. Germline lookup yields CDR1 MNHNY and CDR2 SVGAGI (reference sequence). There are 13 residues in the CDR3. V lost 3 bases, J lost 2 bases, and 7 bases lay in between. Sequenced material: peripheral blood. V and J are TRBV6-6 and TRBJ2-5, with D tentatively TRBD2 (5 bases). This clonotype was sampled from a woman in her sixties with acute or convalescent COVID-19. The CDR3 loop is CASSYAGQETQYF. CDR3 nucleotides: TGTGCCAGCAGTTATGCGGGTCAAGAGACCCAGTACTTC.